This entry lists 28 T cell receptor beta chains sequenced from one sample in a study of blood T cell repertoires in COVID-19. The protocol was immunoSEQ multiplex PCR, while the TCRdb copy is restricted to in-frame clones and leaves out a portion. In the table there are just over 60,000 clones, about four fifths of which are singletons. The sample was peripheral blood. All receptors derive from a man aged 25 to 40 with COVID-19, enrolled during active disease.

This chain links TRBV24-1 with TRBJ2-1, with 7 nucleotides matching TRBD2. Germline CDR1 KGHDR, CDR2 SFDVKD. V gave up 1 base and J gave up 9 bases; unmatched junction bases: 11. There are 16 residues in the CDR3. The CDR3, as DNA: TGTGCCACCAGTGATTTAGTGACAGCTAGGGAGGGTGAGCAGTTCTTC. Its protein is CATSDLVTAREGEQFF.

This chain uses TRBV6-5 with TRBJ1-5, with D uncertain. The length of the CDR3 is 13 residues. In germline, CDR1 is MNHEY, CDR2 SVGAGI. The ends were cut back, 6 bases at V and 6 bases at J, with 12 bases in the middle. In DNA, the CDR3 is TGTGCCAGCAGAGAGGGAAGAGGTCAGCCCCAGCATTTT. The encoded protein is CASREGRGQPQHF.

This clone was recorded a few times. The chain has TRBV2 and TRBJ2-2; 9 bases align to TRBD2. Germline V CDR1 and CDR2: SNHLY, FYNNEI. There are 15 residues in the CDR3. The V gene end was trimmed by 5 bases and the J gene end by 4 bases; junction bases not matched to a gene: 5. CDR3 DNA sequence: TGTGCCAGCAGTCTGCTAGCGGGGATCACCGGGGAGCTGTTTTTT. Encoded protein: CASSLLAGITGELFF.

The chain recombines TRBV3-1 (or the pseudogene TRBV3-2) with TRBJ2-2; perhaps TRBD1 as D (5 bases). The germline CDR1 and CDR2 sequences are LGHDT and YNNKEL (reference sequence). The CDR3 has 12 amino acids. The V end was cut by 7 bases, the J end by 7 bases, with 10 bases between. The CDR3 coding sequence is TGTGCCAGCACCGCCAGGGACGGGGAGCTGTTTTTT. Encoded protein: CASTARDGELFF.

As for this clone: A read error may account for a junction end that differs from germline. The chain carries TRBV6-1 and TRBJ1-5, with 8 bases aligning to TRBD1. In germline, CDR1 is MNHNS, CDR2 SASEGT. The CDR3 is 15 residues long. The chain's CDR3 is CASREGQGGNQPQHF. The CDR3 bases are TGTGCCAGCAGAGAAGGACAGGGTGGCAATCAGCCCCAGCATTTT.

The CDR3 sequence is CASSIPPSRVSYNEQFF. In nucleotides, the CDR3 is TGTGCCAGTAGTATACCCCCGTCCAGGGTCTCCTACAATGAGCAGTTCTTC. The chain joins TRBV19 to TRBJ2-1; D perhaps matches TRBD1 (5 bases). CDR1 is LNHDA, CDR2 SQIVND, per germline (reference sequence). The V end lost 2 bases, the J end lost 0 bases, and 14 bases lay between the germline ends. The CDR3 runs to 17 residues.

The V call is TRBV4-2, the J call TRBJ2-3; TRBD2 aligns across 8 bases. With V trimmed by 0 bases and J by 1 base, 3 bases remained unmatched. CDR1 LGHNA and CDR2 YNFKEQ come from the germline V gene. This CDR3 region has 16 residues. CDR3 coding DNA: TGTGCCAGCAGCCAAGATCAAGCGGGGGGCACAGATACGCAGTATTTT. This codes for CASSQDQAGGTDTQYF.

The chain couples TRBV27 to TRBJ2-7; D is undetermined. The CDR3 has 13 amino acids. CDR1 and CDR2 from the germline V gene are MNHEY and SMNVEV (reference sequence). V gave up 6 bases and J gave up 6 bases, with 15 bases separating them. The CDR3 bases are TGTGCCAGCAGCCCCATAGGTAGCTCCGAGCAGTACTTC. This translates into CASSPIGSSEQYF.

DNA for the CDR3: TGTGCCAGCAGCCTTAGAACCACAACAGGGTGGCATGGCTACACCTTC. Translated: CASSLRTTTGWHGYTF. V usage is TRBV28 and J usage is TRBJ1-2; weak D call: TRBD1 (6 bases). Deletions cut 6 bases from V and 6 bases from J, with 23 bases between. The CDR3 loop spans 16 amino acids. Germline V gene data show CDR1 as MDHEN and CDR2 as SYDVKM.

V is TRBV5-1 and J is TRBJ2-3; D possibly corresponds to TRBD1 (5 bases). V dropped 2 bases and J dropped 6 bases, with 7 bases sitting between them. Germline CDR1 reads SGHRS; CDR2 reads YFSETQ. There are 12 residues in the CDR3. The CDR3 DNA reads TGCGCCAGCAGCTTCAAGGGGGATACGCAGTATTTT. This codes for CASSFKGDTQYF.

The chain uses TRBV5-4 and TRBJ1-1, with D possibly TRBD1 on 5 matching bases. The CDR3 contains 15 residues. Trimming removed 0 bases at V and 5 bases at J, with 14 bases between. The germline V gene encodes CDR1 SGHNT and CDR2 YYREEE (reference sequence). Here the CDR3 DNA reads TGTGCCAGCAGCTTGGATCCAGGGATTTGGACTGAAGCTTTCTTT. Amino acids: CASSLDPGIWTEAFF.

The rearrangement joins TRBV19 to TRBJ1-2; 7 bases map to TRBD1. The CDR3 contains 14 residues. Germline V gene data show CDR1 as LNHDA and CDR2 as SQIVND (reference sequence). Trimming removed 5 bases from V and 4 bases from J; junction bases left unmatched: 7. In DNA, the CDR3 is TGTGCCAGTAGTGTCCCCCCAGGGGGCTATGGCTACACCTTC. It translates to CASSVPPGGYGYTF.

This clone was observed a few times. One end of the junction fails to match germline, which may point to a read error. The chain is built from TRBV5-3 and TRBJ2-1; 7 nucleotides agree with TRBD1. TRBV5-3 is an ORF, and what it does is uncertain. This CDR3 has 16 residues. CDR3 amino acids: CARSLGQHLSYNEQFF. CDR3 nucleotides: TGTGCCAGAAGTTTGGGACAGCACCTTTCCTACAATGAGCAGTTCTTC.

DNA for the CDR3: TGCGCCAGCAGCGGGACACGGAACACTGAAGCTTTCTTT. Translation: CASSGTRNTEAFF. The V and J genes are TRBV5-1 and TRBJ1-1; D possibly corresponds to TRBD1 (6 bases). Germline values: CDR1 SGHRS, CDR2 YFSETQ. This CDR3 is 13 amino acids long. V was trimmed by 4 bases and J by 1 base, leaving 8 bases between them.

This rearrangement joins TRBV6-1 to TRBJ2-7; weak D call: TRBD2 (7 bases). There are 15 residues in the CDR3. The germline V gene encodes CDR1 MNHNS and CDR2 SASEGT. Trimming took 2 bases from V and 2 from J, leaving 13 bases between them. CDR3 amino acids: CASSEWGGAAYEQYF. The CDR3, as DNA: TGTGCCAGCAGTGAATGGGGGGGGGCGGCCTACGAGCAGTACTTC.

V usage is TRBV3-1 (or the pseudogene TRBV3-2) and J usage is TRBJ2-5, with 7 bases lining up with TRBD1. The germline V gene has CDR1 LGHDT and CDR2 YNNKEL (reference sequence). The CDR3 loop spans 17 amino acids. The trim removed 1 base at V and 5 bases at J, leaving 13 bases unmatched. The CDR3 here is CASSQVLVGGGRETQYF. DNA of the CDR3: TGTGCCAGCAGCCAAGTTTTAGTAGGGGGCGGGCGGGAGACCCAGTACTTC.

The CDR3 sequence is CASSGRLAYGTQYF. As DNA, the CDR3 is TGCGCCAGCAGTGGTAGGCTAGCTTATGGGACCCAGTACTTC. The chain carries TRBV5-1 and TRBJ2-5; D may be TRBD2 (5 bases). The CDR3 contains 14 residues. Germline values: CDR1 SGHRS, CDR2 YFSETQ. Trimming stripped 5 bases from V and 7 bases from J, with 18 bases between. The whole variable domain, remainder taken from reference TRBV5-1 and TRBJ2-5, is KAGVTQTPRYLIKTRGQQVTLSCSPISGHRSVSWYQQTPGQGLQFLFEYFSETQRNKGNFPGRFSGRQFSNSRSEMNVSTLELGDSALYLCASSGRLAYGTQYFGPGTRLLVL.

This chain's CDR3 is CASSLGLDRETNQPQHF. As DNA, the CDR3 is TGTGCCAGCAGCTTAGGATTGGACAGGGAGACCAATCAGCCCCAGCATTTT. This rearrangement joins TRBV7-8 to TRBJ1-5; 8 nucleotides match TRBD1. Germline CDR1 reads SGHVS; CDR2 reads FQNEAQ. With V trimmed by 1 base and J by 3 bases, 8 bases remained unmatched. The CDR3 is made up of 17 amino acids.

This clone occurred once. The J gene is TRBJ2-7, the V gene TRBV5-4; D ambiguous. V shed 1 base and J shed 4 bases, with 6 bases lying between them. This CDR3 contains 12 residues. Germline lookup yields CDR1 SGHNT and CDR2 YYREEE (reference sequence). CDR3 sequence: CASSLFEYEQYF. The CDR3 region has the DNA TGTGCCAGCAGCTTGTTTGAGTACGAGCAGTACTTC.

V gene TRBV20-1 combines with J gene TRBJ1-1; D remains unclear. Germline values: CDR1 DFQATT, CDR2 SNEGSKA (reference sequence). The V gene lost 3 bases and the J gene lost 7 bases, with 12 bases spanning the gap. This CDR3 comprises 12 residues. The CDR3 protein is CSASGRSREAFF. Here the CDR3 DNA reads TGCAGTGCTAGTGGACGGAGCCGTGAAGCTTTCTTT.

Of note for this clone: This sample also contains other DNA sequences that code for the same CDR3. CDR3 residues: CASSLGDRNQPQHF. CDR3 bases: TGTGCCAGCAGCTTGGGGGACAGGAATCAGCCCCAGCATTTT. This chain uses TRBV5-6 with TRBJ1-5; 8 bases fit TRBD1. The CDR3 totals 14 residues. J lost 4 bases, V lost 0 bases, and 0 bases had no gene match. Per the germline V gene, CDR1 is SGHDT and CDR2 is YYEEEE.

The CDR3 nucleotides are TGTGCCAGCAGTTACAGGGTTATAGGCAACTATGGCTACACCTTC. Its protein is CASSYRVIGNYGYTF. The chain joins TRBV28 to TRBJ1-2; perhaps TRBD1 as D (6 bases). The CDR3 runs to 15 residues. With 4 bases removed from V and 2 bases from J, the gap between germline ends came to 14 bases. Germline loops: CDR1 MDHEN, CDR2 SYDVKM.

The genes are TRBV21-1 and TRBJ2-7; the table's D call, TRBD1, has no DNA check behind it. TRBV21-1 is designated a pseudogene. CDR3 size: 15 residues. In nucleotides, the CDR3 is TGTGCCAGGGTGTACCGGGACAGAGTTTTTGGCGAGCAGTACTTC. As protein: CARVYRDRVFGEQYF.

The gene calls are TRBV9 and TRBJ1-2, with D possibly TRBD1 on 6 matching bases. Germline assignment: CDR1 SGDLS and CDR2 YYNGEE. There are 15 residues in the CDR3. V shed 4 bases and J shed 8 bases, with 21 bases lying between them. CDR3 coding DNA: TGTGCCAGCAGCCCCCTGGGGGGCGCGGGAGCCGGCTACACCTTC. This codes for CASSPLGGAGAGYTF.

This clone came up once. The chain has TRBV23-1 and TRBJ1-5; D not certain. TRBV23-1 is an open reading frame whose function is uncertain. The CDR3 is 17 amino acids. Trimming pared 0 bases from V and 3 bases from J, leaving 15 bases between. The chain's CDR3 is CASSQSVSRQNNQPQHF. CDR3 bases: TGCGCCAGCAGTCAATCGGTTTCTAGGCAGAACAATCAGCCCCAGCATTTT.

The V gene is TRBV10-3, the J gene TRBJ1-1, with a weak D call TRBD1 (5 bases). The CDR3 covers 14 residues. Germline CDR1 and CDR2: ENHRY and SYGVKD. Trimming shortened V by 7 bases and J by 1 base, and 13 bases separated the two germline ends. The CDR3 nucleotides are TGTGCCATCAAGGGGATTCTATCGAACACTGAAGCTTTCTTT. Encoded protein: CAIKGILSNTEAFF.

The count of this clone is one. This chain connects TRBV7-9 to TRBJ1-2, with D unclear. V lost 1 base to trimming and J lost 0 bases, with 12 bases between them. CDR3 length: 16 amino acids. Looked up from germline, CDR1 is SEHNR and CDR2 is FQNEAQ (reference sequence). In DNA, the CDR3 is TGTGCCAGCAGCTTAGTTGGGGAGTTAGCTAACTATGGCTACACCTTC. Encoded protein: CASSLVGELANYGYTF.

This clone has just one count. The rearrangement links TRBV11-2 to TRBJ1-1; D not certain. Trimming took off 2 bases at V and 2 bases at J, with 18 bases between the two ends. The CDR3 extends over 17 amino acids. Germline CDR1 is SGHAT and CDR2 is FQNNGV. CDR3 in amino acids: CASSLFSILEGNTEAFF. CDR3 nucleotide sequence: TGTGCCAGCAGCTTATTCTCTATCCTAGAGGGAAACACTGAAGCTTTCTTT.